The T cell receptor (beta chain) under discussion was sequenced for a study of T cell responses to AZD1222 COVID-19 vaccine. In the case of this clone: Its specificity is not known.

General study findings and limits: Vaccine-associated CD4 TCRs spanned spike, dominant at 160-218 and 743-854. Spike-specific TCR breadth rose after two AZD1222 doses, and depth rose as well. Donors were chiefly white British, with a greater number of females, and clonal diversity was perhaps underestimated.

CDR1 SGDLS and CDR2 YYNGEE come from the germline V gene. V was trimmed by 4 bases and J by 11 bases, leaving 12 bases between them. This CDR3 spans 12 amino acids. Data came from immunoSEQ multiplex PCR; TCRdb stores just in-frame clones and leaves some out. Here the sample spans 140,000 to 150,000 clones, roughly nine tenths being singletons. This TCR was sampled from an adult in good health. The material was peripheral blood, obtained on day 0 of AZD1222 vaccination. The chain links TRBV9 to TRBJ1-4; no clear D. The CDR3 nucleotides read TGTGCCAGCAGCTCGAGTACCCGGAAACTGTTTTTT. Amino acids: CASSSSTRKLFF. Full variable domain (outside the CDR3, taken from reference TRBV9 and TRBJ1-4): DSGVTQTPKHLITATGQRVTLRCSPRSGDLSVYWYQQSLDQGLQFLIQYYNGEERAKGNILERFSAQQFPDLHSELNLSSLELGDSALYFCASSSSTRKLFFGSGTQLSVL.